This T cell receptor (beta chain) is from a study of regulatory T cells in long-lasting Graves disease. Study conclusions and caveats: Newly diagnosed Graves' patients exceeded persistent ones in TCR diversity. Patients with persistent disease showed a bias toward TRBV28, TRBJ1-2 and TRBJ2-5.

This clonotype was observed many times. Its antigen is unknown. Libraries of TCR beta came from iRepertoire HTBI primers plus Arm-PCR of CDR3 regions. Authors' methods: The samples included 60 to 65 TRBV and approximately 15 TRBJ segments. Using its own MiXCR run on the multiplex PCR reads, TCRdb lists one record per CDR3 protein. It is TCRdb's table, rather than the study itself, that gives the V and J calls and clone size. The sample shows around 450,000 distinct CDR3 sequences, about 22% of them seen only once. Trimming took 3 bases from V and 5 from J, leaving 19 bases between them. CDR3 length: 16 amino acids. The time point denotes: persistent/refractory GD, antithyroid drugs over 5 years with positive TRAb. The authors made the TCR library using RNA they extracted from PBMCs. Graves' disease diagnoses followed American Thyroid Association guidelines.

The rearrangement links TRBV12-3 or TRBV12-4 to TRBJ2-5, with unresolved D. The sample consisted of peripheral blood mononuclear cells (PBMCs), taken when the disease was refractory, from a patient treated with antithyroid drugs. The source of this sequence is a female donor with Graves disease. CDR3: CASSFRLGSAAETQYF. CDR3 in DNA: TGTGCCAGCAGTTTTCGTCTGGGCAGCGCTGCGGAGACCCAGTACTTC.